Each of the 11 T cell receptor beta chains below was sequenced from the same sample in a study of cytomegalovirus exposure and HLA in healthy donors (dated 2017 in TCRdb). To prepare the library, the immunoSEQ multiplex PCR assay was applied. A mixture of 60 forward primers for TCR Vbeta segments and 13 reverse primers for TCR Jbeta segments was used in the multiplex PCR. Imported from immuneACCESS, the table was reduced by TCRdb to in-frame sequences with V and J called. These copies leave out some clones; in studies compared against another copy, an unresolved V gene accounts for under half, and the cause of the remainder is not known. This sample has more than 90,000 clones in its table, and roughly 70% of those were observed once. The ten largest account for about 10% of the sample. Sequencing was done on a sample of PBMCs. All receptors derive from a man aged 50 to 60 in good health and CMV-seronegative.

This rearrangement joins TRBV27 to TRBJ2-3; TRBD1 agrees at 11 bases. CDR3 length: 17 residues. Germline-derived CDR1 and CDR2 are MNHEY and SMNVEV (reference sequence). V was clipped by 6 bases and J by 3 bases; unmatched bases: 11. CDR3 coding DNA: TGTGCCAGCAGAGCAACCCTCGGGACAGGGGGGACAGATACGCAGTATTTT. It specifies CASRATLGTGGTDTQYF.

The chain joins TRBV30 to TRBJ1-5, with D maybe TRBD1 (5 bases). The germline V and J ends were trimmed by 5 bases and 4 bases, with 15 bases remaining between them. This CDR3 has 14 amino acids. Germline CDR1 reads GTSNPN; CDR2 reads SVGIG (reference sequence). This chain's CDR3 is CAWALGGGNQPQHF. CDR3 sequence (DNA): TGTGCCTGGGCCCTCGGGGGGGGTAATCAGCCCCAGCATTTT.

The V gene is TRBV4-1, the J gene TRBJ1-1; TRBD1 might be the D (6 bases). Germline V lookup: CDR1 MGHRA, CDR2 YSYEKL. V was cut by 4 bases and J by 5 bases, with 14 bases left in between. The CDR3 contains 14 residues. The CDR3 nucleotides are TGCGCCAGCAGCCTAGAAAGTACAGGGACTGAAGCTTTCTTT. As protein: CASSLESTGTEAFF.

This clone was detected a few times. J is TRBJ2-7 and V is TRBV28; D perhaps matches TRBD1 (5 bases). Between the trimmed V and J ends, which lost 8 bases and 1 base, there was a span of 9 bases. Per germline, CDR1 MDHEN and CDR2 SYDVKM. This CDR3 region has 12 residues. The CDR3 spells CASLGQSYEQYF. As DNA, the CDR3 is TGTGCCAGCCTCGGACAATCCTACGAGCAGTACTTC.

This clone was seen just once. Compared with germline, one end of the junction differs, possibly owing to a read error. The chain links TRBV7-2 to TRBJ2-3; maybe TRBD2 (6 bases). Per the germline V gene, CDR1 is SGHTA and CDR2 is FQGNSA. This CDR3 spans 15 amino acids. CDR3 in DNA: TGTGCCAGCAGCGTAGCGCACCGGGGGACAGATACGCAGTATTTT. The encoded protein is CASSVAHRGTDTQYF.

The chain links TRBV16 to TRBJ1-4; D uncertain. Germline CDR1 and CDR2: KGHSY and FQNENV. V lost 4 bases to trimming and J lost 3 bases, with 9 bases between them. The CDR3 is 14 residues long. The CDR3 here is CASSPSPANEKLFF. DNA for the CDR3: TGTGCCAGCAGCCCTTCTCCGGCTAATGAAAAACTGTTTTTT.

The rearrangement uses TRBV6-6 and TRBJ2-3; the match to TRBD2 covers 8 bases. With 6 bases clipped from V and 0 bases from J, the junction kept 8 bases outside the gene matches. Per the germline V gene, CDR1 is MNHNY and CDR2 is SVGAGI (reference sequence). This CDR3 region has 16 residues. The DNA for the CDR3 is TGTGCCAGCAGCCCCGGACTAGCCCCAAGCACAGATACGCAGTATTTT. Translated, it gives CASSPGLAPSTDTQYF.

The DNA for the CDR3 is TGCGCCAGCAGCTTGGTGGAGAGTGAGCAGTTCTTC. This codes for CASSLVESEQFF. The rearrangement links TRBV5-1 to TRBJ2-1; D is uncertain. Trimming shortened V by 0 bases and J by 9 bases, and 7 bases separated the two germline ends. Germline CDR1 is SGHRS and CDR2 is YFSETQ. The CDR3 has 12 amino acids.

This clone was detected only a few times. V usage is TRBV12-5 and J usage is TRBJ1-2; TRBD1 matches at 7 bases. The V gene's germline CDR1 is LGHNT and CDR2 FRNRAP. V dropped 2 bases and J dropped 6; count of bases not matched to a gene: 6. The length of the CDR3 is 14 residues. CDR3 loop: CASGLSGTANGYTF. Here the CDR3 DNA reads TGTGCTAGTGGTTTGTCCGGGACAGCAAATGGCTACACCTTC.

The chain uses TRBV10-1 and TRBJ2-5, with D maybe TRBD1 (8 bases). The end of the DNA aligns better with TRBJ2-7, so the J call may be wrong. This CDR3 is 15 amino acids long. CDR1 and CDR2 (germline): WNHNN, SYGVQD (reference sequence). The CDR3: CASSESGTGGDEQYF. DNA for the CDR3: TGCGCCAGCAGTGAGTCGGGAACAGGGGGGGACGAGCAGTACTTC.

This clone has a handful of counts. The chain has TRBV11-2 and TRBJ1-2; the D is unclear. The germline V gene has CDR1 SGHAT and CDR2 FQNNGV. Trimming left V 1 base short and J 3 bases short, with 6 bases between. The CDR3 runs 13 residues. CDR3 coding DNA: TGTGCCAGCAGCTTAGTCACGGACTATGGCTACACCTTC. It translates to CASSLVTDYGYTF.